This T cell receptor beta chain was retrieved from a study of T cells in Graves' hyperthyroidism and ophthalmopathy. RNA transcripts served as the template for amplifying TCR beta CDR3 regions. The HTBI set primed first-round TCR CDR3 RT-PCR. TCRdb fed the multiplex PCR reads into MiXCR, producing one record per CDR3 protein. The sample consists of 500,000 to 750,000 distinct CDR3 sequences, 15% to 18% of them appearing once. Hyperthyroidism was newly diagnosed in patients aged 18 to 65 (duration under 2 months). Uncontrolled infection, other autoimmune disease, pregnancy or lactation led to exclusion. CDR1 is SGDLS and CDR2 is YYNGEE in the germline V gene. With 0 bases clipped from V and 1 base from J, the junction kept 13 bases outside the gene matches. This CDR3 region has 19 residues. A few counts support this clonotype.

The J gene is TRBJ2-5, the V gene TRBV9; 9 nucleotides match TRBD1. Input material: blood. The receptor was derived from a woman in her 30s with Graves' hyperthyroidism. The CDR3 loop reads CASSVEGLGGTGLQETQYF. The CDR3 coding sequence is TGTGCCAGCAGCGTAGAGGGCTTAGGTGGGACAGGGCTCCAAGAGACCCAGTACTTC.